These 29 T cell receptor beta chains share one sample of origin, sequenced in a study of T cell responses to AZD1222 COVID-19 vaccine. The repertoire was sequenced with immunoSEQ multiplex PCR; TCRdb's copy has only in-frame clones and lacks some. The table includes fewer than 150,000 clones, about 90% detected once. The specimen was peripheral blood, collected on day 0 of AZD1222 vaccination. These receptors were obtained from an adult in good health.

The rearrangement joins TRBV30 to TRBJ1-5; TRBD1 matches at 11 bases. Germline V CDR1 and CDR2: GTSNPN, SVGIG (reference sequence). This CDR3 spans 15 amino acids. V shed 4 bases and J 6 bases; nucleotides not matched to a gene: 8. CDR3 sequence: CAWTLGQGAGQPQHF. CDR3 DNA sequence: TGTGCCTGGACCCTCGGACAGGGGGCAGGTCAGCCCCAGCATTTT.

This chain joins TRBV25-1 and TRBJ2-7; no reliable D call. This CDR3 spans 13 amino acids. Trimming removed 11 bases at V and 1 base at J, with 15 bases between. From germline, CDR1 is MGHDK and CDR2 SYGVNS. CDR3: CAPMMSLSYEQYF. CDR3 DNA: TGTGCCCCCATGATGAGTTTGTCCTACGAGCAGTACTTC.

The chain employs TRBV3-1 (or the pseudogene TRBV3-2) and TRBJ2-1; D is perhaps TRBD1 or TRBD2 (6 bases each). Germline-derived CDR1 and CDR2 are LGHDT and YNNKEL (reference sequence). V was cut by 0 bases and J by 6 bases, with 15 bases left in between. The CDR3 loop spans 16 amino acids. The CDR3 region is CASSQEFGRGGNEQFF. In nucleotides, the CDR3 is TGTGCCAGCAGCCAAGAGTTTGGCAGGGGAGGCAATGAGCAGTTCTTC.

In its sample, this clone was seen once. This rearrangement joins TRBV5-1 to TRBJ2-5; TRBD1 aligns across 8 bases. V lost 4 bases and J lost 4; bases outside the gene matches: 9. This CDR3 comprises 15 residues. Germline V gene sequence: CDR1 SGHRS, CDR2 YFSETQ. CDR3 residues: CASSPGQGEGETQYF. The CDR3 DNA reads TGCGCCAGCAGCCCCGGACAGGGTGAGGGAGAGACCCAGTACTTC.

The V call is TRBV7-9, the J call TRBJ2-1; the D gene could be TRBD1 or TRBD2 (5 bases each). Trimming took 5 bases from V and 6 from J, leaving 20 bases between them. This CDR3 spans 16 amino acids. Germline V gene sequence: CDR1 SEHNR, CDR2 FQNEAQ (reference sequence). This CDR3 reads CASSPRGVRGFNEQFF. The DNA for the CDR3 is TGTGCCAGCAGCCCTCGTGGGGTGAGGGGTTTCAATGAGCAGTTCTTC.

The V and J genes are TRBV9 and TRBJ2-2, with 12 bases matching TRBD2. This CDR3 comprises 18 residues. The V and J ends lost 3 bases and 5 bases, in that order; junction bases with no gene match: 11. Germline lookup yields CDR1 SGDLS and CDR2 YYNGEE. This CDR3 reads CASSAVLAGGRGTGELFF. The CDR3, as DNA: TGTGCCAGCAGCGCGGTCCTAGCGGGAGGGAGAGGGACCGGGGAGCTGTTTTTT.

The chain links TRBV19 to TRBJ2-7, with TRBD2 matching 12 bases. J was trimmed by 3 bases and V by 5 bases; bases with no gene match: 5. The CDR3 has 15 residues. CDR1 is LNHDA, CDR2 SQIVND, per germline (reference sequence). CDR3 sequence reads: CASSPRTSGDYEQYF. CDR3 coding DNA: TGTGCCAGTAGTCCCAGGACTAGCGGGGACTACGAGCAGTACTTC. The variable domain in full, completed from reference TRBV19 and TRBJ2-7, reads DGGITQSPKYLFRKEGQNVTLSCEQNLNHDAMYWYRQDPGQGLRLIYYSQIVNDFQKGDIAEGYSVSREKKESFPLTVTSAQKNPTAFYLCASSPRTSGDYEQYFGPGTRLTVT.

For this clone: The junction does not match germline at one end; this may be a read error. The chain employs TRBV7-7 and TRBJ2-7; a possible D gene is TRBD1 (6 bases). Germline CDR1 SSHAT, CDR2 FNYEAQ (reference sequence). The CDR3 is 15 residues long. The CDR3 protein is CASSSRDIIIYEQYF. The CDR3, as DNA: TGTGCTAGCAGCTCCCGGGACATCATTATCTACGAGCAGTACTTC.

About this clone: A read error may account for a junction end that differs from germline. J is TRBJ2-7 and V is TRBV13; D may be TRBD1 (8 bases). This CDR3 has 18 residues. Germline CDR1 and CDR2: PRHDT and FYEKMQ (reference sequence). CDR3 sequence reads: CASSLGSGTGSFSDEQYF. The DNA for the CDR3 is TGTGCCAGCAGCTTGGGGAGCGGGACAGGTAGTTTCTCCGACGAGCAGTACTTC.

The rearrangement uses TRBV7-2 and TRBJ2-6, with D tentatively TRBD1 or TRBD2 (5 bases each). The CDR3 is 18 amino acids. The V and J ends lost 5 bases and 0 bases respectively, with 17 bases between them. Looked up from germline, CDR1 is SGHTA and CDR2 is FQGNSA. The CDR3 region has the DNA TGTGCCAGCAGCCCAGCCCTAGGGGAGAGCTCTGGGGCCAACGTCCTGACTTTC. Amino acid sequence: CASSPALGESSGANVLTF. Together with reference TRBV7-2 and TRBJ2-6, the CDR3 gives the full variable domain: GAGVSQSPSNKVTEKGKDVELRCDPISGHTALYWYRQSLGQGLEFLIYFQGNSAPDKSGLPSDRFSAERTGGSVSTLTIQRTQQEDSAVYLCASSPALGESSGANVLTFGAGSRLTVL.

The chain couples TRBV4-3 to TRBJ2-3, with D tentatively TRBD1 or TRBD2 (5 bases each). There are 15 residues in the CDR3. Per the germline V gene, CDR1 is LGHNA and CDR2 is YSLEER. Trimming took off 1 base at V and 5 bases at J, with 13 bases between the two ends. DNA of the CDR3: TGCGCCAGCAGCCAAGCCAGCGTGAGGGGAGATACGCAGTATTTT. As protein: CASSQASVRGDTQYF.

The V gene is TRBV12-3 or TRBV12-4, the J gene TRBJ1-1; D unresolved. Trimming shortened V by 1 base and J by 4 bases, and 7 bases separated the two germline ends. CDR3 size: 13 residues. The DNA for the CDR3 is TGTGCCAGCAGTTTAGTAACAGTCACTGAAGCTTTCTTT. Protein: CASSLVTVTEAFF.

In nucleotides, the CDR3 is TGTGCCAGCAGCGAGCGGGTCGACACCGGGGAGCTGTTTTTT. Encoded protein: CASSERVDTGELFF. The V call is TRBV9, the J call TRBJ2-2, with D tentatively TRBD2 (6 bases). In germline, CDR1 is SGDLS, CDR2 YYNGEE. The CDR3 covers 14 residues. With 3 bases removed from V and 3 bases from J, the gap between germline ends came to 9 bases.

The CDR3 sequence: CATSRDGIYEQYF. In DNA form, the CDR3 reads TGTGCCACCAGCAGAGATGGTATATACGAGCAGTACTTC. The chain is built from TRBV15 and TRBJ2-7; D is unclear. With 0 bases removed from V and 4 bases from J, the gap between germline ends came to 7 bases. CDR3 length: 13 amino acids. The V gene's germline CDR1 is LNHNV and CDR2 YYDKDF (reference sequence).

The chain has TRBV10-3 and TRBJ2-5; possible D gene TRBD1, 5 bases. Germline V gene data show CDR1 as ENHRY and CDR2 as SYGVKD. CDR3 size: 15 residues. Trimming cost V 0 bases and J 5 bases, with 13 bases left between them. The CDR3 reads CAISESLGRAETQYF. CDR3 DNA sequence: TGTGCCATCAGTGAGTCTCTAGGCAGGGCGGAGACCCAGTACTTC.

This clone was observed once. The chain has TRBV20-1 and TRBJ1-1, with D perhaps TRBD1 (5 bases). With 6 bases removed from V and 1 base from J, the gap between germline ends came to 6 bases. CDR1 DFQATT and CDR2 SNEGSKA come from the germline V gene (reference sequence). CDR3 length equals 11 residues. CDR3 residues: CSAQENTEAFF. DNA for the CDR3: TGCAGTGCACAGGAGAACACTGAAGCTTTCTTT.

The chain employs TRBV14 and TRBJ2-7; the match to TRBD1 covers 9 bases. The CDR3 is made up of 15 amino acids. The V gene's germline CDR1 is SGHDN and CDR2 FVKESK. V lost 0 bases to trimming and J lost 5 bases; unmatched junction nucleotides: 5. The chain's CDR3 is CASSQDWDRVNEQYF. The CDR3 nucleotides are TGTGCCAGCAGCCAAGATTGGGACAGGGTCAACGAGCAGTACTTC.

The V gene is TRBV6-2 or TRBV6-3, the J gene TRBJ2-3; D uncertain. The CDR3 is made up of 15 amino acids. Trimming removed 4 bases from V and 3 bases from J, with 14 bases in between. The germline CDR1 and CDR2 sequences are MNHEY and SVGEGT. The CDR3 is CASSSFGHFTDTQYF. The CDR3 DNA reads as TGTGCCAGCAGTTCCTTCGGGCATTTTACAGATACGCAGTATTTT.

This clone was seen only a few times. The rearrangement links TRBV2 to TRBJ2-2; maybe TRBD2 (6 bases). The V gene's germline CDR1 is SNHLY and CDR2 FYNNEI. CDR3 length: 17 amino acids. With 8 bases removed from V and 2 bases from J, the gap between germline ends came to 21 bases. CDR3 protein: CASRASPGGPNTGELFF. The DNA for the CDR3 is TGTGCCAGCCGAGCCTCGCCCGGGGGTCCTAACACCGGGGAGCTGTTTTTT.

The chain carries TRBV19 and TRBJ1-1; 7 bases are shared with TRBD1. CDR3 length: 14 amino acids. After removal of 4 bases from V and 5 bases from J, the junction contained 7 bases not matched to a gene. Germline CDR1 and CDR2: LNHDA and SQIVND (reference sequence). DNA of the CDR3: TGTGCCAGTAGTACCTACTACAGGGGTACTGAAGCTTTCTTT. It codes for CASSTYYRGTEAFF.

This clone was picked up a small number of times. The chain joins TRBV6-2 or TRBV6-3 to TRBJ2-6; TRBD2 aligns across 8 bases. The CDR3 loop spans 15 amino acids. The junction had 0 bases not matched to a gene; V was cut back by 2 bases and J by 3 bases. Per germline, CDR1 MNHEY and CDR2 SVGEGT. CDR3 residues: CASSYSGGGANVLTF. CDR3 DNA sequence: TGTGCCAGCAGTTACAGCGGGGGTGGGGCCAACGTCCTGACTTTC.

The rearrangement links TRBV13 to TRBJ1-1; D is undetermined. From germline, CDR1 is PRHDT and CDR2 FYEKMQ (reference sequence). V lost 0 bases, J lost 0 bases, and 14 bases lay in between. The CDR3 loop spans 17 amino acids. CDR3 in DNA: TGTGCCAGCAGCTTAGGGGCTTTCCGAAACCTGAACACTGAAGCTTTCTTT. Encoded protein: CASSLGAFRNLNTEAFF.

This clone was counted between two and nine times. CDR3 nucleotide sequence: TGTGCCAGTAGTCCCTGGGGGGACAGGGCCTACGAGCAGTACTTC. Translation: CASSPWGDRAYEQYF. This rearrangement joins TRBV19 to TRBJ2-7; 9 bases line up with TRBD1. This CDR3 has 15 amino acids. From germline, CDR1 is LNHDA and CDR2 SQIVND (reference sequence). V lost 5 bases to trimming and J lost 2 bases; unmatched junction nucleotides: 7.

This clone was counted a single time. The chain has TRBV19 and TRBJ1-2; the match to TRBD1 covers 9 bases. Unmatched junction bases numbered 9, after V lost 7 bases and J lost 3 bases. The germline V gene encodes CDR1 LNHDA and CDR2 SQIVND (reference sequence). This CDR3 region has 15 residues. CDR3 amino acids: CASNEDRGTDYGYTF. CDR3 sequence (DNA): TGTGCCAGTAATGAGGACAGGGGAACGGACTATGGCTACACCTTC.

CDR3 residues: CASSFPLTRHVYTF. Written as DNA, the CDR3 is TGTGCCAGCAGCTTCCCCCTAACAAGGCACGTCTACACCTTC. The rearrangement links TRBV5-6 to TRBJ1-2, with D uncertain. The CDR3 runs 14 residues. Germline V gives CDR1 SGHDT, CDR2 YYEEEE. Deletions cut 2 bases from V and 10 bases from J, with 18 bases between.

For the CDR3, the DNA is TGTGCCAGCAGATCAGGACAGGGTAATATGGGCCTTCAAGAGACCCAGTACTTC. Its translation is CASRSGQGNMGLQETQYF. The gene calls are TRBV27 and TRBJ2-5, with 8 bases matching TRBD1. Per the germline V gene, CDR1 is MNHEY and CDR2 is SMNVEV (reference sequence). V was clipped by 6 bases and J by 2 bases; unmatched bases: 17. The length of the CDR3 is 18 residues.

The CDR3 region is CASSLGIVASNYGYTF. The CDR3 nucleotides read TGTGCCAGCAGCCTCGGTATCGTAGCTTCGAACTATGGCTACACCTTC. The chain links TRBV9 to TRBJ1-2; D unclear. CDR3 size: 16 residues. Per the germline V gene, CDR1 is SGDLS and CDR2 is YYNGEE. V lost 4 bases and J 2 bases, leaving 18 bases between the germline ends.

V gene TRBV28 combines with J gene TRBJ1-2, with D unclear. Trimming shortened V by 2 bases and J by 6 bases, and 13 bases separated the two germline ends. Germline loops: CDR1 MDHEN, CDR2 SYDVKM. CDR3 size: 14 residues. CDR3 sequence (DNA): TGTGCCAGCAGTTTAGTTTCTCTTCCGGATGGCTACACCTTC. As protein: CASSLVSLPDGYTF.

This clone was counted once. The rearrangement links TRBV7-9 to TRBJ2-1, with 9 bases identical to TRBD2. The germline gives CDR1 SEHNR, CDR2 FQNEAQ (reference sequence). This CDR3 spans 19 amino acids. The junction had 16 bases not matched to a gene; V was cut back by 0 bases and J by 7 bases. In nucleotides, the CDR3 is TGTGCCAGCAGCTTAGCGGTTGGTCCTCGGCGGGAGGGCCTAAATGAGCAGTTCTTC. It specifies CASSLAVGPRREGLNEQFF.